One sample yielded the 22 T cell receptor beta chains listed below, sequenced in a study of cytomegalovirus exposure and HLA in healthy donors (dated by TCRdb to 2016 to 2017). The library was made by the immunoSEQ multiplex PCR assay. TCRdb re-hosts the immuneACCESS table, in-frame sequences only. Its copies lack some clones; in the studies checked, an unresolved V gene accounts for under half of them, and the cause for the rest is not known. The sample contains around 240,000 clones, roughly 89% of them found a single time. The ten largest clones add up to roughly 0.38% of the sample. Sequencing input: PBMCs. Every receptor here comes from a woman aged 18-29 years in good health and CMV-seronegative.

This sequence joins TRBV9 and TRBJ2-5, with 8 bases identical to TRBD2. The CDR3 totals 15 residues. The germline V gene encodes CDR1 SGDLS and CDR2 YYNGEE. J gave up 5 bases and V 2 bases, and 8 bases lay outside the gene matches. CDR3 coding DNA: TGTGCCAGCAGCGTTAGCGGGGTGTTTAGGGAGACCCAGTACTTC. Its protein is CASSVSGVFRETQYF.

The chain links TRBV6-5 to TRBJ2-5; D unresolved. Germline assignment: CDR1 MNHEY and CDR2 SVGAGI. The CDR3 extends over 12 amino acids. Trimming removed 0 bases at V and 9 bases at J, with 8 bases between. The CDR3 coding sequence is TGTGCCAGCAGTTACTCTGGCCGGGCCCAGTACTTC. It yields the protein CASSYSGRAQYF.

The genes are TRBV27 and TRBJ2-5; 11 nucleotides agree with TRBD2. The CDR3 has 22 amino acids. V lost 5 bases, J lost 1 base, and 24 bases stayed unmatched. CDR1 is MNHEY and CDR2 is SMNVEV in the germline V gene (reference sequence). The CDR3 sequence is CASSPYLFSGRAFLGGQETQYF. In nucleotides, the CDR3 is TGTGCCAGCAGTCCCTACCTTTTTAGCGGGAGGGCTTTTTTGGGGGGCCAAGAGACCCAGTACTTC.

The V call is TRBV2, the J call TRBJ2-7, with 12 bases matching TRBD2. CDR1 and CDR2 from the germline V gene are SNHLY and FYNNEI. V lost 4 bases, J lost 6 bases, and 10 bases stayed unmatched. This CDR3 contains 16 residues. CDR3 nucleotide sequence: TGTGCCAGCAGTGGAGGCAAGCTAGCGGGGGGGTCCGAGCAGTACGTC. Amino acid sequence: CASSGGKLAGGSEQYV.

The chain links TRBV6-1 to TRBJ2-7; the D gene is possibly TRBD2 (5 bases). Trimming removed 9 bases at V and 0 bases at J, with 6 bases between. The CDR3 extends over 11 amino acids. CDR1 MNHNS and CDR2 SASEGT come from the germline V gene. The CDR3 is CASGSSYEQYV. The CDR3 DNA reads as TGTGCCAGTGGGAGCTCCTACGAGCAGTACGTC.

CDR3: CASSVGTDQPQHF. CDR3 in DNA: TGTGCCAGCAGCGTGGGGACAGATCAGCCCCAGCATTTT. This sequence joins TRBV9 and TRBJ1-5; 7 bases fit TRBD1. The CDR3 loop spans 13 amino acids. V lost 2 bases, J lost 5 bases, and 1 base stayed unmatched. The germline gives CDR1 SGDLS, CDR2 YYNGEE.

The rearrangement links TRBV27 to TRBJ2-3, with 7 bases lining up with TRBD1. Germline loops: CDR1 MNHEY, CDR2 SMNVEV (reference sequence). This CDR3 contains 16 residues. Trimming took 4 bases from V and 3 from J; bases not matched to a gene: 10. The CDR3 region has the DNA TGTGCCAGCAGTTCACTTGACAGGGAAGTTACAGATACGCAGTATTTT. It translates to CASSSLDREVTDTQYF.

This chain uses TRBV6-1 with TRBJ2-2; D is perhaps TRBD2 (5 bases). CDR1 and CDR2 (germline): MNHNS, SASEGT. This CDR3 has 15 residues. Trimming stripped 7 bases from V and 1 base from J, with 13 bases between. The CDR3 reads CASKGVGRNTGELFF. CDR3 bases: TGTGCCAGCAAAGGTGTGGGGAGGAACACCGGGGAGCTGTTTTTT.

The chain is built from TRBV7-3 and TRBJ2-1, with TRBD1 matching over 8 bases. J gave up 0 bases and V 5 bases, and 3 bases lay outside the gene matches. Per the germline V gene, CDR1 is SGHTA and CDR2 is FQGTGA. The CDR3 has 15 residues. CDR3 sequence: CASSHDRGSYNEQFF. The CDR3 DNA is TGTGCCAGCAGCCACGACAGGGGCTCCTACAATGAGCAGTTCTTC. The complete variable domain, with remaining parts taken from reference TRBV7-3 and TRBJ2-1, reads GAGVSQTPSNKVTEKGKYVELRCDPISGHTALYWYRQSLGQGPEFLIYFQGTGAADDSGLPNDRFFAVRPEGSVSTLKIQRTERGDSAVYLCASSHDRGSYNEQFFGPGTRLTVL.

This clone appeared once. In nucleotides, the CDR3 is TGTGCCAGCAGCCCCCCCTCTGAGACAGGGAACACCGGGGAGCTGTTTTTT. Protein: CASSPPSETGNTGELFF. The V and J genes are TRBV13 and TRBJ2-2, with D possibly matching TRBD1 (6 bases). Germline V CDR1 and CDR2: PRHDT, FYEKMQ (reference sequence). V was cut by 5 bases and J by 1 base, with 17 bases left in between. CDR3 size: 17 residues. The full variable domain, rest sourced from reference TRBV13 and TRBJ2-2, is AAGVIQSPRHLIKEKRETATLKCYPIPRHDTVYWYQQGPGQDPQFLISFYEKMQSDKGSIPDRFSAQQFSDYHSELNMSSLELGDSALYFCASSPPSETGNTGELFFGEGSRLTVL.

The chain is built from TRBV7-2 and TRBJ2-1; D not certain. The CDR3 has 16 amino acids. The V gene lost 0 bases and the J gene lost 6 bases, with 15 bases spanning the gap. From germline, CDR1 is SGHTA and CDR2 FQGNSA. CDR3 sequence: CASSLASLNLGNEQFF. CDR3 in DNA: TGTGCCAGCAGCTTAGCCTCTCTAAATCTTGGCAATGAGCAGTTCTTC.

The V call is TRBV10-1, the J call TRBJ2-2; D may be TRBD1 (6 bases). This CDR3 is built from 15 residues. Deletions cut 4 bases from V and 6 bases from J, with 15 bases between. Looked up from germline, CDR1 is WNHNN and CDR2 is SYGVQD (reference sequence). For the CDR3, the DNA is TGCGCCAGCAGTGGACCATTAGGGGGTCCCGGGGAGCTGTTTTTT. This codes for CASSGPLGGPGELFF.

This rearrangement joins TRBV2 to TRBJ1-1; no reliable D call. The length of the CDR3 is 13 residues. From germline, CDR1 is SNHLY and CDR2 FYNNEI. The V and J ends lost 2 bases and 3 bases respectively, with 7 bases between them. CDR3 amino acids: CASSEYRYTEAFF. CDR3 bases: TGTGCCAGCAGTGAATACAGATACACTGAAGCTTTCTTT.

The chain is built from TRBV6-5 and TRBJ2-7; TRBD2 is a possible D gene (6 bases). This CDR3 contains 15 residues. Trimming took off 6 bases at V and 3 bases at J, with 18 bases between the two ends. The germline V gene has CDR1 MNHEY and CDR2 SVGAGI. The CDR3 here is CASRSPGSGNYEQYV. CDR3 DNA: TGTGCCAGCAGATCTCCCGGTAGCGGAAACTACGAGCAGTACGTC.

The CDR3 loop is CASTTGTSNQPQHF. In DNA form, the CDR3 reads TGTGCCAGCACCACAGGGACTAGCAATCAGCCCCAGCATTTT. This rearrangement joins TRBV28 to TRBJ1-5; D possibly corresponds to TRBD1 (6 bases). The CDR3 is 14 amino acids. V lost 7 bases and J lost 0, with 10 bases in between. CDR1 and CDR2 from the germline V gene are MDHEN and SYDVKM. Supplemented by reference TRBV28 and TRBJ1-5, the full variable domain reads DVKVTQSSRYLVKRTGEKVFLECVQDMDHENMFWYRQDPGLGLRLIYFSYDVKMKEKGDIPEGYSVSREKKERFSLILESASTNQTSMYLCASTTGTSNQPQHFGDGTRLSIL.

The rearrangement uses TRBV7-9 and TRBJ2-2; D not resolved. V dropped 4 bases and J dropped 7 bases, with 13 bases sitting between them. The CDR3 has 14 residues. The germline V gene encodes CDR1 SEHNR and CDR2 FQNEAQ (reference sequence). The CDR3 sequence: CASSSADWNGELFF. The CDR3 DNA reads TGTGCCAGCAGCTCCGCAGACTGGAACGGGGAGCTGTTTTTT.

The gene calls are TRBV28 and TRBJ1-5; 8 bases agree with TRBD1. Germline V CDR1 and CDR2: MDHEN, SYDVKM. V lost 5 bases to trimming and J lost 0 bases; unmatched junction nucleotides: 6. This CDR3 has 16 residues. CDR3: CASSPPDRGSNQPQHF. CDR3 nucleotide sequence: TGTGCCAGCAGTCCACCAGACAGGGGTAGCAATCAGCCCCAGCATTTT.

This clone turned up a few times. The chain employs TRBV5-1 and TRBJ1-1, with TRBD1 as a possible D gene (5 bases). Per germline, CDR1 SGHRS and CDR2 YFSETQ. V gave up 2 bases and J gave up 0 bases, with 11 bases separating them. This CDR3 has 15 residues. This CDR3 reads CASSFVTGLNTEAFF. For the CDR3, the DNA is TGCGCCAGCAGCTTTGTTACAGGATTGAACACTGAAGCTTTCTTT.

The CDR3 loop reads CASSVPIGDTEAFF. The CDR3 region has the DNA TGTGCCAGCAGCGTACCAATAGGGGACACTGAAGCTTTCTTT. The V and J genes are TRBV9 and TRBJ1-1; D perhaps matches TRBD1 (5 bases). This CDR3 is 14 amino acids long. Trimming cost V 1 base and J 3 bases, with 10 bases left between them. Per the germline V gene, CDR1 is SGDLS and CDR2 is YYNGEE.

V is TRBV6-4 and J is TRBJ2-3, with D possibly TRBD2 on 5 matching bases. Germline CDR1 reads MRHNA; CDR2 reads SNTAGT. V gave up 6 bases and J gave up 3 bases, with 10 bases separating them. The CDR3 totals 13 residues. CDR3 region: CASSAGETDTQYF. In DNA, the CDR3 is TGTGCCAGCAGCGCCGGGGAGACAGATACGCAGTATTTT.

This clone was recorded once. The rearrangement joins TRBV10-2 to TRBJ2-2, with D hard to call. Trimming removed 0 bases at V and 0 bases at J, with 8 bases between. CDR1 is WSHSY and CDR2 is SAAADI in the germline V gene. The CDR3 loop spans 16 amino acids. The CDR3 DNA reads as TGCGCCAGCAGTGAGTCTGCGGTCGCGAACACCGGGGAGCTGTTTTTT. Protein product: CASSESAVANTGELFF.

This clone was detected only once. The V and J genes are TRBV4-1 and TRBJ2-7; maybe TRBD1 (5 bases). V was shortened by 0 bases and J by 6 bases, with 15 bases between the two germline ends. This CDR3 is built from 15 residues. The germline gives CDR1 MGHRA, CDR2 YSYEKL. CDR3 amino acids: CASSQEGWQGAEQYF. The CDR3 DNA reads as TGCGCCAGCAGCCAAGAGGGATGGCAGGGTGCCGAGCAGTACTTC.